The rows below give T cell receptor beta chains drawn from one sample of a study of cytomegalovirus exposure and HLA in healthy donors. Method: immunoSEQ multiplex PCR; TCRdb's copy keeps in-frame clones and lacks some. The table records approximately 150,000 clones, under 70% of them present only once. Sequencing was done on a sample of PBMCs. These receptors were taken from a young man in good health and CMV-seropositive. Each CDR3 is given with its conserved first and last residue. D genes are given only for firm matches. Clone size, where shown, is once, few, many, or a class for clones that have expanded.

D	size	V	J	length	CDR3	DNA
TRBD2	-	TRBV7-9	TRBJ2-1	17	CASSLGSGRSSYNEQFF	TGTGCCAGCAGCTTAGGTAGCGGGAGGAGCTCCTACAATGAGCAGTTCTTC
TRBD2	few	TRBV14	TRBJ2-3	17	CASSQDGRLAVPDTQYF	TGTGCCAGCAGCCAAGACGGGAGACTAGCGGTCCCAGATACGCAGTATTTT
TRBD1	-	TRBV4-1	TRBJ2-2	13	CASRPTGFGELFF	TGCGCCAGCAGACCGACAGGGTTCGGGGAGCTGTTTTTT
TRBD1	-	TRBV2	TRBJ1-5	13	CASQGGESQPQHF	TGTGCCAGTCAGGGGGGAGAGAGTCAGCCCCAGCATTTT
-	-	TRBV10-3	TRBJ1-2	14	CAISEPGPNYGYTF	TGTGCCATCAGTGAGCCAGGCCCCAACTATGGCTACACCTTC
-	once	TRBV18	TRBJ2-1	15	CASSPRPEGRDEQFF	TGTGCCAGCTCACCACGGCCTGAGGGTAGGGATGAGCAGTTCTTC
TRBD2	few	TRBV6-4	TRBJ2-3	15	CASSDSSGGGDTQYF	TGTGCCAGCAGTGACTCATCGGGAGGGGGAGATACGCAGTATTTT
TRBD1	-	TRBV6-1	TRBJ1-1	16	CASSVFWTGTNTEAFF	TGTGCCAGCAGTGTCTTTTGGACAGGAACCAACACTGAAGCTTTCTTT
-	once	TRBV14	TRBJ1-1	13	CASSRTQGTEAFF	TGTGCCAGCAGCCGGACCCAGGGCACTGAAGCTTTCTTT
-	few	TRBV6-5	TRBJ2-1	15	CASKLSESSYNEQFF	TGTGCCAGCAAACTTAGCGAGAGCTCCTACAATGAGCAGTTCTTC
-	-	TRBV2	TRBJ1-5	14	CASSERAGEQPQHF	TGTGCCAGCAGTGAAAGGGCAGGGGAACAGCCCCAGCATTTT
-	-	TRBV7-9	TRBJ1-5	14	CASPGWRNNQPQHF	TGTGCCAGTCCAGGGTGGCGCAACAATCAGCCCCAGCATTTT
TRBD1	-	TRBV15	TRBJ1-1	15	CATSSTGTGSTEAFF	TGTGCCACCAGCAGCACCGGGACAGGGTCTACGGAAGCTTTCTTT